The clone carrying this T cell receptor beta chain showed up just a few times. The antigen remains undetermined. CDR3 size: 15 residues. The V gene's germline CDR1 is MGHDK and CDR2 SYGVNS. The V end lost 7 bases, the J end lost 9 bases, and 22 bases lay between the germline ends. This record belongs to a study of T cells after yellow fever vaccination. The study's findings and limits: The presence of abundant clonotypes contaminating from the bulk population was possible in FACS-sorted repertoires. Detected again after the booster were most primary-vaccination clones, at roughly 95% CD4 and approximately 87% CD8. Just a small share of clonotypes turned up in the CD4 compartment as well as the CD8 compartment.

5'RACE template switching generated TCR cDNA, adding a universal primer site and UMIs. One entry per CDR3 protein, called by TCRdb with MiXCR from the 5' RACE reads. The table has approximately 70,000 distinct CDR3 sequences, 5% to 8% seen once. The sample consisted of CD8+ T cells sorted from PBMCs, taken about 41 days after the first yellow fever vaccination. This chain links TRBV25-1 with TRBJ1-5; D is perhaps TRBD1 (5 bases). The source of this sequence is a man younger than 30 who received the YFV17D yellow fever vaccine. CDR3 nucleotides: TGTGCCAGCACCCCAGGTTGGGAGTCTGGGGCGCCCCAGCATTTT. Translating it yields CASTPGWESGAPQHF.